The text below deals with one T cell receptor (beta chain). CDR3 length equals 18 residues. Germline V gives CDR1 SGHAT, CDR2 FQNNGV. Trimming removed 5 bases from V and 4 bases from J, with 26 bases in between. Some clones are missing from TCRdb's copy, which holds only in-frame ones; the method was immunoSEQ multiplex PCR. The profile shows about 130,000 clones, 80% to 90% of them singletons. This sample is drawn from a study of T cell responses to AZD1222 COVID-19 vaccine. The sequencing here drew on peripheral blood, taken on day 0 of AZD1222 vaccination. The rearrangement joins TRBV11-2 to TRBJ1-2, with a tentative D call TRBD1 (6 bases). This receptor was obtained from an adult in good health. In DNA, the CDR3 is TGTGCCAGCAGCCCTACCTGGGGGGCGCAGGTGCTTGGCTATGGCTACACCTTC. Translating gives CASSPTWGAQVLGYGYTF.